Listed here are 4 T cell receptor beta chains from one sample, sequenced in a study of blood T cells in healthy people across ages. PCR was performed a second time for roughly 6 to 12 cycles using a sample-barcoded 5' primer and a J-beta primer mix. TCRdb ran MiXCR on the 5' RACE reads and lists one entry per CDR3 protein. The table lists 650,000 to 800,000 distinct CDR3 sequences, around 42% of them singletons. Sequencing was done on a sample of blood. Receptors were obtained from a man in his 60s in good health.

This clonotype was observed a handful of times. The chain employs TRBV28 and TRBJ1-2; 7 nucleotides match TRBD1. The V gene end was trimmed by 2 bases and the J gene end by 5 bases; junction bases not matched to a gene: 5. The CDR3 totals 14 residues. Germline loops: CDR1 MDHEN, CDR2 SYDVKM. This chain's CDR3 is CASSLATGEYGYTF. CDR3 bases: TGTGCCAGCAGTTTAGCCACAGGGGAATATGGCTACACCTTC.

This clonotype appeared a few times. The chain combines TRBV6-2 or TRBV6-3 with TRBJ2-1; D gene ambiguous. With 5 bases removed from V and 9 bases from J, the gap between germline ends came to 17 bases. Germline loops: CDR1 MNHEY, CDR2 SVGEGT. The CDR3 consists of 14 residues. The CDR3 spells CASSNVAPRFEQFF. In DNA form, the CDR3 reads TGTGCCAGCAGTAACGTGGCCCCCCGTTTTGAGCAGTTCTTC.

The V gene is TRBV6-4, the J gene TRBJ1-2, with 8 bases fitting TRBD1. The junction had 4 bases not matched to a gene; V was cut back by 8 bases and J by 2 bases. This CDR3 is 13 amino acids long. CDR1 and CDR2 (germline): MRHNA, SNTAGT. The CDR3 loop reads CASFTGGNYGYTF. The CDR3 DNA sequence: TGTGCCAGCTTCACAGGGGGAAACTATGGCTACACCTTC.

The chain has TRBV21-1 and TRBJ2-1; TRBD2, as called in the table, went unchecked against the DNA. TRBV21-1 is described as a pseudogene. The CDR3 length is 19 residues. The CDR3 sequence: CASSKRHKRGVSSYNEQFF. In nucleotides, the CDR3 is TGTGCCAGCAGCAAAAGGCATAAGCGGGGTGTAAGCTCCTACAATGAGCAGTTCTTC.